This is a list of T cell receptor beta chains from one sample in a study of regulatory T cells in long-lasting Graves disease. TCRdb processed the multiplex PCR reads anew with MiXCR; each CDR3 protein has one entry. Of over 650,000 distinct CDR3 sequences listed, roughly 30% were seen once; the top ten hold 42%. The sequences come from peripheral blood mononuclear cells (PBMCs), collected when the disease was refractory, from a patient treated with antithyroid drugs. The receptors originated from a female donor with Graves disease. Each CDR3 is given with its conserved first and last residue. A D gene is named only where the DNA matches it firmly. Size tells how often a clone was seen (once, few, many) or the class of an expanded clone, and some rows leave it out.

cdr3_nt cdr3_aa v_call d_call j_call clone_size
TGTGCCTGGAGCAGGGGGCCCCCTCAAGCTTTCTTT CAWSRGPPQAFF TRBV30 TRBD1 TRBJ1-1 NA
TGTGCCAGCAGGGACGCGGGATTCAATTCACCCCTCCACTTT CASRDAGFNSPLHF TRBV6-1 NA TRBJ1-6 few
TGCAGTGCTCGAGGGGAAGTTAATGAAAAACTGTTTTTT CSARGEVNEKLFF TRBV20-1 NA TRBJ1-4 NA
TGTGCCAGCAACGACGGGTCCACGAACACTGAAGCTTTCTTT CASNDGSTNTEAFF TRBV6-2/TRBV6-3 NA TRBJ1-1 NA
TGTGCCAGCAGTTGGGGGACGAACACAGATACGCAGTATTTT CASSWGTNTDTQYF TRBV6-2/TRBV6-3 NA TRBJ2-3 NA
TGTGCCTGGAGTGGGGACAGGGGAGATGGCTACACCTTC CAWSGDRGDGYTF TRBV30 TRBD1 TRBJ1-2 few
TGTGCCAGCAGCCCTAGGCCCGGGGGCGTCTATGGCTACACCTTC CASSPRPGGVYGYTF TRBV3-1 NA TRBJ1-2 NA
TGTGCCAGCAGCTCAGGACCTTATTACGAGCAGTACTTC CASSSGPYYEQYF TRBV11-2 NA TRBJ2-7 NA
TGTGCCAGCAGCCAACCTGACGGCTATGGCTACACCTTC CASSQPDGYGYTF TRBV13 NA TRBJ1-2 NA
TGTGCCAGCAGGCCACAGGGTTTCAAGAACACTGAAGCTTTCTTT CASRPQGFKNTEAFF TRBV27 NA TRBJ1-1 many
TGTGCCAGCACCCTAGCGGGAGTGTATACCGGGGAGCTGTTTTTT CASTLAGVYTGELFF TRBV11-2 TRBD2 TRBJ2-2 NA
TGTGCCAGTAGTCCTAGACGGGCGGAGAACACTGAAGCTTTCTTT CASSPRRAENTEAFF TRBV19 NA TRBJ1-1 many
TGTGCCAGCCCGGCGCCCCGTCGCGCTGGGGCCAACGTCCTGACTTTC CASPAPRRAGANVLTF TRBV6-4 NA TRBJ2-6 NA
TGTGCCAGCACAGGGTCCTTGAACACTGAAGCTTTCTTT CASTGSLNTEAFF TRBV28 NA TRBJ1-1 many
TGTGCCAGCAGTTACCAATGGGAAGATGGCTACACCTTC CASSYQWEDGYTF TRBV6-5 NA TRBJ1-2 NA
TGTGCCAGCAGTTTAGCGTCGCAGGGGCTCACTGAAGCTTTCTTT CASSLASQGLTEAFF TRBV12-3/TRBV12-4 NA TRBJ1-1 many
TGCAGCGTTGAAGTTCCGGGGACAGGCAATCAGCCCCAGCATTTT CSVEVPGTGNQPQHF TRBV29-1 TRBD1 TRBJ1-5 NA
TGTGCCAGCAGCCCCGGGACTAGCGGTTACACCGGGGAGCTGTTTTTT CASSPGTSGYTGELFF TRBV7-3 TRBD2 TRBJ2-2 few
TGTGCCAGCGGAGGGCAGGCGAACACCGGGGAGCTGTTTTTT CASGGQANTGELFF TRBV6-1 NA TRBJ2-2 NA
TGTGCCAGCAGTCTGGCATCCAGACAAGAGACCCAGTACTTC CASSLASRQETQYF TRBV12-3/TRBV12-4 NA TRBJ2-5 NA
TGTGCCAGCAGCCGGACCGGGACAGGGGTCCTAGCTAACTATGGCTACACCTTC CASSRTGTGVLANYGYTF TRBV11-2 TRBD1 TRBJ1-2 NA
TGTGCCAGCAGCCAACAGGGACCTGACGGTGAAGCTTTCTTT CASSQQGPDGEAFF TRBV3-1 NA TRBJ1-1 few
TGTGCCAGCAGCTTATTTTCTAGCGGCCAAGAGACCCAGTACTTC CASSLFSSGQETQYF TRBV7-6 TRBD2 TRBJ2-5 few
TGTGCCAGCAGCCTATCATCCTCCTCTGGAAACACCATATATTTT CASSLSSSSGNTIYF TRBV11-2 NA TRBJ1-3 NA
TGTGCCAGCAGCTTAGTACAAAGGCTTCCTGTCTTC CASSLVQRLPVF TRBV11-2 NA TRBJ2-7 NA
TGTGCCAGCAGTTTATTTGGCGGGAGCGAGACCCAGTACTTC CASSLFGGSETQYF TRBV27 TRBD2 TRBJ2-5 NA
TGTGCCAGCAGCTTCGACGGGGGGCCCTACACTGAAGCTTTCTTT CASSFDGGPYTEAFF TRBV7-3 NA TRBJ1-1 few